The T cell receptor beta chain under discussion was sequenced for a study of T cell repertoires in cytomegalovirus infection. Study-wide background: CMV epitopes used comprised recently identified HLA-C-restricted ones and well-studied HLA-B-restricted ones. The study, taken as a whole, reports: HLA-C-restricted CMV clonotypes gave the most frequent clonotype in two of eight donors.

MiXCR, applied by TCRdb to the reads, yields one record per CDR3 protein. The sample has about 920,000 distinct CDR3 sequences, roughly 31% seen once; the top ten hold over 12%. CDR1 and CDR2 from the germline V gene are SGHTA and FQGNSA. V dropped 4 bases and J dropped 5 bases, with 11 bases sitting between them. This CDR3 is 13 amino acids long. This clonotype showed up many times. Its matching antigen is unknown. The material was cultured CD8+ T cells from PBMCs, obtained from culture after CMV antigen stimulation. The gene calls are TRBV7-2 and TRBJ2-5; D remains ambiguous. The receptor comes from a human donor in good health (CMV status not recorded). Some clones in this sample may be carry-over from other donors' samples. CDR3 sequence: CASSWSARETQYF. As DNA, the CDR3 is TGTGCCAGCAGCTGGTCGGCCAGGGAGACCCAGTACTTC.